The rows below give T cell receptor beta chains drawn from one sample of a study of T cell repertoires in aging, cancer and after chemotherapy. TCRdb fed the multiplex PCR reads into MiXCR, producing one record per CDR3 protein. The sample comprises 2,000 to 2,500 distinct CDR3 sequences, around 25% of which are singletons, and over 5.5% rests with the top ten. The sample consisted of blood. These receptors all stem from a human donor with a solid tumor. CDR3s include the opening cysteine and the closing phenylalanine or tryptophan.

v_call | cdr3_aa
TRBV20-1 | CSAYPGLAGETQYF
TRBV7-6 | CASSLFYATEQFF
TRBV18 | CASSLGHLNTEAFF
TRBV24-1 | CATSDPPRRTVLSGNTIYF
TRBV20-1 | CSASRTTDTQYF
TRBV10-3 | CAISSQDGYTF
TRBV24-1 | CATSDSQQNQPQHF
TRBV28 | CASSRSLVGGPVQFF
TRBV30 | CAWSALGGRNQPQHF
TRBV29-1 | CSVGQSVDGYTF
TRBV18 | CASSLVGVNGNTIYF
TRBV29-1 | CSVSGQGSYEQYF
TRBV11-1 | CASTAAVGNQPQHF
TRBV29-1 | CSVGGLRGLEQYF
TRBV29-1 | CSVEDFPGATQYF
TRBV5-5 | CASSLVGSYNSPLHF
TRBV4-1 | CASSQEEGFQETQYF
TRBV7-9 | CASSLRGSPGSTASTDTQYF
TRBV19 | CASSNSLEQYF
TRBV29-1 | CSGRDFSNEQFF
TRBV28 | CASSDTGFVDTQYF
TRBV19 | CASSLAGTSGRYEQFF
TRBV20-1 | CSARELPGWGNTEAFF
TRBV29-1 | CSVRLRGRVTEAFF
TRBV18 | CASSPQGTGANVLTF
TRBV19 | CASTPDSDSSYEQYF
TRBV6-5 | CASSGGDSPLHF
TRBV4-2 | CASSQDTATITGELFF
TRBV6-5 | CASSSCQGVTGELFF
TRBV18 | CASSPGYPTSTDTQYF
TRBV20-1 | CSQGGISNYGYTF
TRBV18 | CASSPSGRIYGSYEQYF
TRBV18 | CASSPIGEQFF
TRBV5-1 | CASEGIRGGALYF
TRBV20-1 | CSASPGGNEQFF
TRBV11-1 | CASSLRGSTSSGNTIYF
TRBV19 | CASSTGMNTEAFF
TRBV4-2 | CASSQARSGFYEQYF
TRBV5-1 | CASSSSGQPHGYTF
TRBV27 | CASKLGREQYF
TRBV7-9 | CASSLARGYNEQFF
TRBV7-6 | CASSRTSGVTGELFF
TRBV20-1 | CSARDRIRGSTGELFF
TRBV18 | CASSPRYEQYF
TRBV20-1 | CSALNPGANVLTF
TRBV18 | CASSPFRESSGNTIYF
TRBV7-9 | CASSPRGASTDTQYF
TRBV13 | CATTFSGANVLTF
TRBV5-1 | CASSLGLAETREQYF
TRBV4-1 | CASSPLLAPAGELFF
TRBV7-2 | CASSSSARGGTQYF
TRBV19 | CAPFPDRPTDTQYF
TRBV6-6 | CASSPTPGQPLGEQYF